This T cell receptor (beta chain) was identified in a study of T cells in Graves' hyperthyroidism and ophthalmopathy. Study in general: Once the initial diagnosis was made, peripheral blood was obtained before any treatment.

Germline CDR1 reads SGHDT; CDR2 reads YYEEEE. There are 14 residues in the CDR3. The V end was cut by 0 bases, the J end by 7 bases, with 11 bases between. Template material for amplifying TCR beta CDR3 regions consisted of RNA transcripts. First-round RT-PCR with HTBI primers amplified the TCR CDR3 region. TCRdb independently ran MiXCR on the multiplex PCR reads; one entry per CDR3 protein. The sample includes 400,000 to 550,000 distinct CDR3 sequences, under 15% of them seen just once. Newly diagnosed hyperthyroidism, duration under 2 months, in patients aged 18 to 65. This TCR derives from a woman in her late teens or twenties with Graves' hyperthyroidism. V usage is TRBV5-6 and J usage is TRBJ2-1; D gene unclear. The sequenced material came from blood. The CDR3 bases are TGTGCCAGCAGCTTGGGAGGACCGACTAATGAGCAGTTCTTC. It codes for CASSLGGPTNEQFF.